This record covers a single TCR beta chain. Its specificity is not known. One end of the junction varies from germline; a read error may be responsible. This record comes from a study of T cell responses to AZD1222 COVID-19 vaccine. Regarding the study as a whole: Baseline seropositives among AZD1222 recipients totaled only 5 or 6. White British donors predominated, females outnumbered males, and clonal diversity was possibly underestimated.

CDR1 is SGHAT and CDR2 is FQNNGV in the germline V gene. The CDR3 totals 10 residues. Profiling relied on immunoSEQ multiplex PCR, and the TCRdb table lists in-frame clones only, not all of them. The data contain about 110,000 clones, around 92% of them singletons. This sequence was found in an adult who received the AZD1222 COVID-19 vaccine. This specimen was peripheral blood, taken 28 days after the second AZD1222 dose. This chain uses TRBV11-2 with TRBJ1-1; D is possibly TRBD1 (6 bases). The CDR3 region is CASSGTRSRF. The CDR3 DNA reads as TGTGCCAGCAGCGGGACACGAAGTCGCTTT. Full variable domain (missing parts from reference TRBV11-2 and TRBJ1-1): EAGVAQSPRYKIIEKRQSVAFWCNPISGHATLYWYQQILGQGPKLLIQFQNNGVVDDSQLPKDRFSAERLKGVDSTLKIQPAKLEDSAVYLCASSGTRSRFGQGTRLTVV.